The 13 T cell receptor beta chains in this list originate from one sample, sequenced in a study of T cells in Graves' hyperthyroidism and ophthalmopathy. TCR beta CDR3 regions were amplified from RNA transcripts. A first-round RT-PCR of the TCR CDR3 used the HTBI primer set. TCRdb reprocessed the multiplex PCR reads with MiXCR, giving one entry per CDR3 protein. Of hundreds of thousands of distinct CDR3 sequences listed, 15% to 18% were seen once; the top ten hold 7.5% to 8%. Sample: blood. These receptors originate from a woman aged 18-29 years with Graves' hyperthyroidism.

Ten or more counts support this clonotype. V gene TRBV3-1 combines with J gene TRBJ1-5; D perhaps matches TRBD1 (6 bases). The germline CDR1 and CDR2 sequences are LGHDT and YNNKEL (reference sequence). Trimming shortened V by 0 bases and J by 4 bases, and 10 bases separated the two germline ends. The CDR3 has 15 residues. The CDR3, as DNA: TGTGCCAGCAGCCAAGAGGGGGCGGGAAATCAGCCCCAGCATTTT. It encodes CASSQEGAGNQPQHF.

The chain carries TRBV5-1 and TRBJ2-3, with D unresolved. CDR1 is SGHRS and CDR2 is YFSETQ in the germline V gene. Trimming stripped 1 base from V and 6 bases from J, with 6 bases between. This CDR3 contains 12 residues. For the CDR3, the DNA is TGCGCCAGCAGCTTGAACTGGGATACGCAGTATTTT. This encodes CASSLNWDTQYF.

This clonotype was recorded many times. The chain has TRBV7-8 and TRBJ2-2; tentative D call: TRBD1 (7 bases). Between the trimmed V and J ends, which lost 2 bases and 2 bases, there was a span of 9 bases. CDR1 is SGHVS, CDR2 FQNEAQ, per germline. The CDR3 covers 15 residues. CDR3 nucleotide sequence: TGTGCCAGCAGCTTACAGGGGGGAAACACCGGGGAGCTGTTTTTT. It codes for CASSLQGGNTGELFF.

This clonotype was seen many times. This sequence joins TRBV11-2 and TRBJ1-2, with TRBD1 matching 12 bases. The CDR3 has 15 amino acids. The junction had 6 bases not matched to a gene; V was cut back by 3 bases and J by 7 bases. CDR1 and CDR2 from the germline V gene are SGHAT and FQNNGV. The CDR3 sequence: CASSFSGTGGSGYTF. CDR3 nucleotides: TGTGCCAGCAGCTTCTCCGGGACAGGGGGCAGTGGCTACACCTTC. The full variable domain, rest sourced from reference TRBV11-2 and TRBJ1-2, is EAGVAQSPRYKIIEKRQSVAFWCNPISGHATLYWYQQILGQGPKLLIQFQNNGVVDDSQLPKDRFSAERLKGVDSTLKIQPAKLEDSAVYLCASSFSGTGGSGYTFGSGTRLTVV.

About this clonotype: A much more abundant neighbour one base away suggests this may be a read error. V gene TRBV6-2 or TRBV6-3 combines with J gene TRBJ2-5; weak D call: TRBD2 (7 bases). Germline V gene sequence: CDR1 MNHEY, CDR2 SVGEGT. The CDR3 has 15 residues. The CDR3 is CASLRTSTGQETQNF. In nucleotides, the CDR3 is TGTGCCAGCTTGCGGACTAGTACGGGACAAGAGACCCAGAACTTC.

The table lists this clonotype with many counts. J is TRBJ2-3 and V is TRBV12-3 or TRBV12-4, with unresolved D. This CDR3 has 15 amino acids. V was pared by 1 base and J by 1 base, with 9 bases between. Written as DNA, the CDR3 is TGTGCCAGCAGTTTAGGATACAGTCGCACAGATACGCAGTATTTT. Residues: CASSLGYSRTDTQYF.

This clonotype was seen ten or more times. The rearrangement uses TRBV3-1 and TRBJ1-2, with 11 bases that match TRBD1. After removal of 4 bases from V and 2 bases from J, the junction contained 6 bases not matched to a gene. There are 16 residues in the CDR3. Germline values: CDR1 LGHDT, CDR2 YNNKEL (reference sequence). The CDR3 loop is CASSRGTGGGNYGYTF. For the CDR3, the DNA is TGTGCCAGCAGCCGCGGGACAGGGGGGGGGAACTATGGCTACACCTTC.

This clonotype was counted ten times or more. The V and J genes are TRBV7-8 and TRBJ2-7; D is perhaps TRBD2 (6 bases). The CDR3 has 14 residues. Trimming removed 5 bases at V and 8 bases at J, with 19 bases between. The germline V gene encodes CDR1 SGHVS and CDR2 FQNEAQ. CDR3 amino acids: CASSPAGGYNKQYF. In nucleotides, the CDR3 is TGTGCCAGCAGCCCCGCTGGGGGGTATAATAAGCAGTACTTC. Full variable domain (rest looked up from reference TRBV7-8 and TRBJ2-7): GAGVSQSPRYKVAKRGQDVALRCDPISGHVSLFWYQQALGQGPEFLTYFQNEAQLDKSGLPSDRFFAERPEGSVSTLKIQRTQQEDSAVYLCASSPAGGYNKQYFGPGTRLTVT.

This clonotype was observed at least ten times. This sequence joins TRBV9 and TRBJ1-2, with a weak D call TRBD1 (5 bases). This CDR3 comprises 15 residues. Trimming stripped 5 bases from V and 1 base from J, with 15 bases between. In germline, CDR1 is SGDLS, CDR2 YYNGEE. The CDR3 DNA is TGTGCCAGCAGTGCGGGGCCGGGAAATAACTATGGCTACACCTTC. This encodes CASSAGPGNNYGYTF.

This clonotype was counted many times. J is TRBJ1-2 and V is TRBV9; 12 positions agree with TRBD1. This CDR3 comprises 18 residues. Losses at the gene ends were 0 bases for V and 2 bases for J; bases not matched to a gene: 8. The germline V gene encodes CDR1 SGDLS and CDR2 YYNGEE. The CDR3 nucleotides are TGTGCCAGCAGCGTAGACCCTACGGGACAGGGGGCGAACTATGGCTACACCTTC. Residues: CASSVDPTGQGANYGYTF.

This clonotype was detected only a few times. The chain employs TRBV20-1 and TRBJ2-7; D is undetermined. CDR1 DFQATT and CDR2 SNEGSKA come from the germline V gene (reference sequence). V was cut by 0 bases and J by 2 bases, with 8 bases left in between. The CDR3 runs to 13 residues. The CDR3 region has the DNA TGCAGTGCTAGAGATGACGGACCCTACGAGCAGTACTTC. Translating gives CSARDDGPYEQYF.

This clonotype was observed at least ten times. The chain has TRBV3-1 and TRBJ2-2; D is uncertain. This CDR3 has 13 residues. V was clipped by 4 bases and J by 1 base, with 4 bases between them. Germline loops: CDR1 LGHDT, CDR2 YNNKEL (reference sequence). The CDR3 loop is CASSRRNTGELFF. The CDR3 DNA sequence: TGTGCCAGCAGCCGGAGGAACACCGGGGAGCTGTTTTTT.

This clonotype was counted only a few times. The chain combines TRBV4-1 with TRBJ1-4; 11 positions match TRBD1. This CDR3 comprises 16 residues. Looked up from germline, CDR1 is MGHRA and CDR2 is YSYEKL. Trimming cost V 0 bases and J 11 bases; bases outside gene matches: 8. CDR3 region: CASSQDSGTGGTKLFF. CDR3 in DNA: TGCGCCAGCAGCCAAGACTCCGGGACAGGGGGGACCAAACTGTTTTTT.